Below are 32 T cell receptor beta chains sequenced from a single sample in a study of cytomegalovirus exposure and HLA in healthy donors. It was with 60 Vbeta and 13 Jbeta primers that the PCR ran. The repertoire was sequenced with immunoSEQ multiplex PCR; TCRdb's copy has only in-frame clones and lacks some. Of 150,000 to 200,000 clones in the sample, roughly three quarters are singletons; the top ten hold around 1.6%. The material sequenced was PBMCs. These receptors came from a woman between 50 and 59 years old in good health and CMV-seronegative.

This sequence joins TRBV6-6 and TRBJ1-2, with 7 bases lining up with TRBD1. Germline trimming cut 5 bases from V and 0 bases from J; bases unmatched to any gene: 9. The CDR3 extends over 16 amino acids. Germline V CDR1 and CDR2: MNHNY, SVGAGI (reference sequence). In DNA, the CDR3 is TGTGCCAGCAGTACTGACAGGGACTGGGCTAACTATGGCTACACCTTC. This encodes CASSTDRDWANYGYTF.

This clone was detected only once. The CDR3 here is CASSEGQSLFVHEQYF. The CDR3 DNA is TGTGCCAGCAGTGAAGGCCAGTCCCTTTTTGTCCACGAGCAGTACTTC. The chain employs TRBV6-1 and TRBJ2-7; D gene uncertain. The CDR3 extends over 16 amino acids. CDR1 is MNHNS, CDR2 SASEGT, per germline. V was shortened by 1 base and J by 5 bases, with 18 bases between the two germline ends.

The rearrangement uses TRBV28 and TRBJ2-2, with D perhaps TRBD2 (6 bases). This CDR3 region has 16 residues. V was cut by 6 bases and J by 1 base, with 15 bases left in between. Germline-derived CDR1 and CDR2 are MDHEN and SYDVKM. CDR3 nucleotides: TGTGCCAGCAGACCCCTATGGACTAAGAACACCGGGGAGCTGTTTTTT. Translation gives CASRPLWTKNTGELFF.

The chain couples TRBV18 to TRBJ2-5; D is perhaps TRBD1 (6 bases). The CDR3 is 14 amino acids. CDR1 and CDR2 (germline): KGHSH, LQKENI. V was cut by 1 base and J by 2 bases, with 8 bases left in between. The CDR3 here is CASSPLQGQETQYF. The DNA of the CDR3 is TGTGCCAGCTCACCACTTCAGGGGCAAGAGACCCAGTACTTC.

V and J are TRBV6-1 and TRBJ1-5; D ambiguous. Trimming cost V 6 bases and J 7 bases, with 10 bases left between them. The CDR3 extends over 12 amino acids. CDR1 and CDR2 (germline): MNHNS, SASEGT. CDR3 protein: CASSAGSQPQHF. DNA of the CDR3: TGTGCCAGCAGCGCGGGGAGCCAGCCCCAGCATTTT.

This clone was recorded only once. The chain couples TRBV5-1 to TRBJ2-1; 9 nucleotides match TRBD2. V gave up 5 bases and J gave up 8 bases; unmatched junction bases: 8. Looked up from germline, CDR1 is SGHRS and CDR2 is YFSETQ. The CDR3 has 14 residues. For the CDR3, the DNA is TGCGCCAGCAGTTATAGCGGGAGATTGGATGAGCAGTTCTTC. This codes for CASSYSGRLDEQFF.

The chain carries TRBV18 and TRBJ2-1, with 7 bases that match TRBD2. V lost 5 bases and J lost 8; bases outside the gene matches: 6. Germline V gene data show CDR1 as KGHSH and CDR2 as LQKENI. CDR3 length equals 13 residues. CDR3 protein: CASSAGLVDEQFF. In nucleotides, the CDR3 is TGTGCCAGCTCAGCCGGACTAGTCGATGAGCAGTTCTTC.

The rearrangement joins TRBV4-3 to TRBJ2-7; tentatively, D is TRBD1 (5 bases). The V gene lost 0 bases and the J gene lost 2 bases, with 11 bases spanning the gap. CDR1 is LGHNA, CDR2 YSLEER, per germline. The CDR3 has 15 amino acids. The CDR3 protein is CASSQDNRPPYEQYF. For the CDR3, the DNA is TGCGCCAGCAGCCAAGATAACAGGCCCCCCTACGAGCAGTACTTC.

CDR3 nucleotides: TGTGCCAGCAGTGAAGGTGGGACTAGCGGGTACGAGCAGTACTTC. Translation gives CASSEGGTSGYEQYF. The rearrangement joins TRBV2 to TRBJ2-7, with 12 nucleotides matching TRBD2. The CDR3 spans 15 residues. Germline V gene lookup returns CDR1 SNHLY and CDR2 FYNNEI. With 1 base clipped from V and 4 bases from J, the junction kept 2 bases outside the gene matches. The full variable domain, with the rest looked up from reference TRBV2 and TRBJ2-7, is EPEVTQTPSHQVTQMGQEVILRCVPISNHLYFYWYRQILGQKVEFLVSFYNNEISEKSEIFDDQFSVERPDGSNFTLKIRSTKLEDSAMYFCASSEGGTSGYEQYFGPGTRLTVT.

The chain links TRBV6-5 to TRBJ1-5; possible D gene TRBD1, 5 bases. V dropped 4 bases and J dropped 7 bases, with 20 bases sitting between them. This CDR3 has 16 amino acids. CDR1 and CDR2 from the germline V gene are MNHEY and SVGAGI. CDR3: CASSSQGWPGGQPQHF. The CDR3 coding sequence is TGTGCCAGCAGTTCCCAAGGATGGCCGGGGGGACAGCCCCAGCATTTT.

J is TRBJ1-2 and V is TRBV18, with 9 bases identical to TRBD1. Germline V gives CDR1 KGHSH, CDR2 LQKENI. V lost 5 bases and J lost 4; bases outside the gene matches: 5. The CDR3 runs to 14 residues. Here the CDR3 reads CASSSADRGYGYTF. The CDR3 DNA is TGTGCCAGCTCATCTGCGGACAGGGGCTATGGCTACACCTTC.

The CDR3: CSAPTDMNTEAFF. The CDR3 bases are TGCAGCGCCCCGACAGATATGAACACTGAAGCTTTCTTT. The chain links TRBV29-1 to TRBJ1-1; D possibly corresponds to TRBD1 (5 bases). This CDR3 has 13 amino acids. The germline CDR1 and CDR2 sequences are SQVTM and ANQGSEA. The V end was cut by 7 bases, the J end by 0 bases, with 12 bases between.

The chain links TRBV18 to TRBJ1-1, with D unresolved. The CDR3 spans 17 residues. Trimming stripped 1 base from V and 3 bases from J, with 18 bases between. Germline CDR1 and CDR2: KGHSH and LQKENI. The CDR3 DNA sequence: TGTGCCAGCTCACCACTATATAGGTCAGCGAGAGACACTGAAGCTTTCTTT. Its protein is CASSPLYRSARDTEAFF.

A single count supports this clone. The chain has TRBV11-2 and TRBJ2-7; the D is unclear. The CDR3 spans 15 residues. Germline V gene data show CDR1 as SGHAT and CDR2 as FQNNGV. Trimming cost V 1 base and J 3 bases, with 13 bases left between them. This chain's CDR3 is CASSLGLGPYYEQYF. CDR3 DNA sequence: TGTGCCAGCAGCTTAGGTCTAGGTCCTTACTACGAGCAGTACTTC. The full variable domain, completed using reference TRBV11-2 and TRBJ2-7, is EAGVAQSPRYKIIEKRQSVAFWCNPISGHATLYWYQQILGQGPKLLIQFQNNGVVDDSQLPKDRFSAERLKGVDSTLKIQPAKLEDSAVYLCASSLGLGPYYEQYFGPGTRLTVT.

The chain joins TRBV9 to TRBJ2-5; D perhaps matches TRBD1 (6 bases). The end of the DNA fits TRBJ2-7 better, so the J call may be wrong. This CDR3 spans 14 amino acids. CDR1 is SGDLS and CDR2 is YYNGEE in the germline V gene. The CDR3 here is CASSPPGQPYEQYF. The CDR3 coding sequence is TGTGCCAGCAGCCCTCCGGGACAACCCTACGAGCAGTACTTC.

Only a few counts were recorded for this clone. The V call is TRBV28, the J call TRBJ1-5; no clear D gene. Deletions cut 8 bases from V and 6 bases from J, with 11 bases between. This CDR3 is 12 amino acids long. Germline V gene lookup returns CDR1 MDHEN and CDR2 SYDVKM. Here the CDR3 DNA reads TGTGCCAGCCGCCGGGTAGTTCAGCCCCAGCATTTT. Translated, it gives CASRRVVQPQHF.

The chain carries TRBV11-3 and TRBJ2-3, with D maybe TRBD1 (6 bases). V was shortened by 1 base and J by 2 bases, with 13 bases between the two germline ends. Per the germline V gene, CDR1 is SGHNT and CDR2 is YENEEA. The CDR3 consists of 16 residues. The CDR3 sequence: CASSLGADRFTDTQYF. CDR3 bases: TGTGCCAGCAGCTTAGGGGCGGACAGATTCACAGATACGCAGTATTTT. The complete variable domain, with remaining parts taken from reference TRBV11-3 and TRBJ2-3, reads EAGVVQSPRYKIIEKKQPVAFWCNPISGHNTLYWYLQNLGQGPELLIRYENEEAVDDSQLPKDRFSAERLKGVDSTLKIQPAELGDSAVYLCASSLGADRFTDTQYFGPGTRLTVL.

The V gene is TRBV7-9, the J gene TRBJ2-1, with a possible D match to TRBD2 (5 bases). Germline V gene lookup returns CDR1 SEHNR and CDR2 FQNEAQ (reference sequence). This CDR3 has 15 residues. V lost 1 base to trimming and J lost 3 bases, with 10 bases between them. CDR3 residues: CASSLERTLYNEQFF. The DNA of the CDR3 is TGTGCCAGCAGCTTAGAGCGGACCCTCTACAATGAGCAGTTCTTC.

The gene calls are TRBV28 and TRBJ2-7, with TRBD2 matching over 11 bases. Germline CDR1 MDHEN, CDR2 SYDVKM. The CDR3 loop spans 16 amino acids. V trimming: 7 bases; J trimming: 5 bases; junction bases outside the gene matches: 13. CDR3 sequence (DNA): TGTGCCAGCACCCCTTCAAGTAGCGGGAGGGCCCACGAGCAGTACTTC. It yields the protein CASTPSSSGRAHEQYF. The full variable domain, its missing parts supplied by reference TRBV28 and TRBJ2-7, is DVKVTQSSRYLVKRTGEKVFLECVQDMDHENMFWYRQDPGLGLRLIYFSYDVKMKEKGDIPEGYSVSREKKERFSLILESASTNQTSMYLCASTPSSSGRAHEQYFGPGTRLTVT.

The V call is TRBV9, the J call TRBJ1-2, with TRBD1 identical over 7 bases. Losses at the gene ends were 0 bases for V and 6 bases for J; bases not matched to a gene: 11. CDR1 and CDR2 (germline): SGDLS, YYNGEE. The CDR3 runs to 16 residues. The CDR3 loop is CASSVEPTGLGDGYTF. The CDR3 DNA follows: TGTGCCAGCAGCGTAGAACCGACAGGGTTGGGAGATGGCTACACCTTC.

The J gene is TRBJ2-1, the V gene TRBV7-9; D gene ambiguous. This CDR3 is 16 amino acids long. From germline, CDR1 is SEHNR and CDR2 FQNEAQ (reference sequence). Trimming removed 1 base at V and 1 base at J, with 11 bases between. The CDR3, as DNA: TGTGCCAGCAGCTTAGTGGCGGCTCTTTCCTACAATGAGCAGTTCTTC. It yields the protein CASSLVAALSYNEQFF. The full variable domain, completed using reference TRBV7-9 and TRBJ2-1, is DTGVSQNPRHKITKRGQNVTFRCDPISEHNRLYWYRQTLGQGPEFLTYFQNEAQLEKSRLLSDRFSAERPKGSFSTLEIQRTEQGDSAMYLCASSLVAALSYNEQFFGPGTRLTVL.

This clone showed up just a few times. The chain joins TRBV5-6 to TRBJ1-1; tentatively, D is TRBD1 (5 bases). Trimming pared 4 bases from V and 4 bases from J, leaving 14 bases between. CDR1 is SGHDT and CDR2 is YYEEEE in the germline V gene. CDR3 size: 14 residues. This CDR3 reads CASSVRVSRTEAFF. The DNA of the CDR3 is TGTGCCAGCAGCGTCAGGGTTTCACGCACTGAAGCTTTCTTT.

This clone was seen only a few times. CDR3 in amino acids: CASSLSGNTEAFF. DNA of the CDR3: TGTGCCAGCAGCTTATCCGGGAACACTGAAGCTTTCTTT. The rearrangement links TRBV11-2 to TRBJ1-1; D uncertain. The germline V and J ends were trimmed by 2 bases and 1 base, with 5 bases remaining between them. This CDR3 spans 13 amino acids. Germline loops: CDR1 SGHAT, CDR2 FQNNGV.

The V and J genes are TRBV19 and TRBJ1-3; the match to TRBD1 covers 8 bases. The CDR3 has 13 residues. Looked up from germline, CDR1 is LNHDA and CDR2 is SQIVND (reference sequence). The J segment lost 4 bases and the V segment lost 6 bases, leaving 2 bases of the junction unmatched. This chain's CDR3 is CASRSGGGNTIYF. For the CDR3, the DNA is TGTGCCAGTAGATCAGGGGGCGGAAACACCATATATTTT.

J is TRBJ2-5 and V is TRBV6-6; possibly TRBD1 for D (6 bases). Germline V lookup: CDR1 MNHNY, CDR2 SVGAGI (reference sequence). This CDR3 contains 14 residues. Between the trimmed V and J ends, which lost 4 bases and 5 bases, there was a span of 14 bases. The CDR3 loop reads CASSSTTGWETQYF. CDR3 sequence (DNA): TGTGCCAGCAGTTCCACGACAGGATGGGAGACCCAGTACTTC.

This clone was found a few times. The V and J genes are TRBV4-2 and TRBJ1-2, with 8 bases aligning to TRBD1. This CDR3 spans 15 amino acids. With 0 bases clipped from V and 4 bases from J, the junction kept 4 bases outside the gene matches. CDR1 is LGHNA, CDR2 YNFKEQ, per germline. CDR3 nucleotides: TGTGCCAGCAGCCAAGAGGAACAGGGGGGCTATGGCTACACCTTC. It translates to CASSQEEQGGYGYTF.

The chain uses TRBV27 and TRBJ2-3, with 8 bases that match TRBD2. The CDR3 is made up of 15 amino acids. V dropped 5 bases and J dropped 2; count of bases not matched to a gene: 6. Per germline, CDR1 MNHEY and CDR2 SMNVEV (reference sequence). CDR3 in amino acids: CASSRPAGATDTQYF. The CDR3 coding sequence is TGTGCCAGCAGTCGCCCAGCGGGGGCCACAGATACGCAGTATTTT.

The chain carries TRBV11-2 and TRBJ2-7; a weak D match, TRBD1 (5 bases). This CDR3 is built from 14 residues. Trimming pared 0 bases from V and 6 bases from J, leaving 12 bases between. Germline values: CDR1 SGHAT, CDR2 FQNNGV. The CDR3 protein is CASSLDPHQGEQYF. In DNA form, the CDR3 reads TGTGCCAGCAGCTTAGACCCCCATCAGGGCGAGCAGTACTTC. The whole variable domain, filled in from reference TRBV11-2 and TRBJ2-7, reads EAGVAQSPRYKIIEKRQSVAFWCNPISGHATLYWYQQILGQGPKLLIQFQNNGVVDDSQLPKDRFSAERLKGVDSTLKIQPAKLEDSAVYLCASSLDPHQGEQYFGPGTRLTVT.

V is TRBV4-2 and J is TRBJ1-5; 7 bases fit TRBD1. This CDR3 has 15 amino acids. V lost 4 bases, J lost 0 bases, and 3 bases stayed unmatched. In germline, CDR1 is LGHNA, CDR2 YNFKEQ. The CDR3 loop is CASSPGTVSNQPQHF. CDR3 in DNA: TGTGCCAGCAGCCCGGGGACAGTTAGCAATCAGCCCCAGCATTTT.

The J gene is TRBJ2-2, the V gene TRBV2; 8 bases are a match to TRBD1. Losses at the gene ends were 6 bases for V and 5 bases for J; bases not matched to a gene: 5. This CDR3 region has 14 residues. CDR1 and CDR2 (germline): SNHLY, FYNNEI. This chain's CDR3 is CASRDRVLTGELFF. In DNA, the CDR3 is TGTGCCAGCAGGGACAGGGTTCTGACCGGGGAGCTGTTTTTT.

This clone was observed a few times. The gene calls are TRBV25-1 and TRBJ2-1; D gene uncertain. The CDR3 spans 15 residues. Germline V gene data show CDR1 as MGHDK and CDR2 as SYGVNS. The V end lost 2 bases, the J end lost 4 bases, and 12 bases lay between the germline ends. The CDR3 DNA is TGTGCCAGCAGTGAAGTAAACAGCTTATACAATGAGCAGTTCTTC. Its translation: CASSEVNSLYNEQFF.

V usage is TRBV7-6 and J usage is TRBJ2-2; 9 bases are a match to TRBD1. V lost 5 bases and J lost 7; bases outside the gene matches: 8. The CDR3 runs 15 residues. The germline gives CDR1 SGHVS, CDR2 FNYEAQ. CDR3 in amino acids: CASSTRTGVGGELFF. The CDR3 DNA follows: TGTGCCAGCAGCACTCGGACAGGGGTTGGCGGGGAGCTGTTTTTT.